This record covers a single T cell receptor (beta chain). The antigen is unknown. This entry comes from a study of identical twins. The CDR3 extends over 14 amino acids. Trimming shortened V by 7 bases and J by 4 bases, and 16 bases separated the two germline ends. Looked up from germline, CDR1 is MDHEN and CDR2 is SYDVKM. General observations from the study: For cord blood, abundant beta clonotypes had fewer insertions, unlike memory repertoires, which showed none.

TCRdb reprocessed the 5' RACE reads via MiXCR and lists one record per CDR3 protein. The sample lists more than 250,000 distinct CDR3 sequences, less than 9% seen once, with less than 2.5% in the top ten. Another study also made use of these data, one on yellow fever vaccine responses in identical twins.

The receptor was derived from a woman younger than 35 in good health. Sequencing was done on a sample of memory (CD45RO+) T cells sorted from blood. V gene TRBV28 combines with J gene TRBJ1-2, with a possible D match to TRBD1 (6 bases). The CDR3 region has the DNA TGTGCCAGCACCCAAGGGGGGGGTCTCTATGGCTACACCTTC. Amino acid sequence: CASTQGGGLYGYTF.